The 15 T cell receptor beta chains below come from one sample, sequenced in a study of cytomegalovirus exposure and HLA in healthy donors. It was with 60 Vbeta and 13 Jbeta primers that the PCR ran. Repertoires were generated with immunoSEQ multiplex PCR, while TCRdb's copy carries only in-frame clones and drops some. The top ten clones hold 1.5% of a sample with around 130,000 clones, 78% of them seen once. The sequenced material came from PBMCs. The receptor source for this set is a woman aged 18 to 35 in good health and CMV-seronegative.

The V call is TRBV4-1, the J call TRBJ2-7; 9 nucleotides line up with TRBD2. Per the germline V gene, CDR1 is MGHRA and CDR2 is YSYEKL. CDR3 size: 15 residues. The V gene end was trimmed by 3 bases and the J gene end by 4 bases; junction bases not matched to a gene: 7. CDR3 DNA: TGCGCCAGCAGCCAGTTAATAGCGGGAGAGTACGAGCAGTACTTC. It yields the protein CASSQLIAGEYEQYF.

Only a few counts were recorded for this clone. The DNA for the CDR3 is TGCAGCGTTGAAGCATCCAGACAGGGCTGCCGTCAGCCCCAGCATTTT. Translating it yields CSVEASRQGCRQPQHF. The rearrangement joins TRBV29-1 to TRBJ1-5; 7 bases are a match to TRBD1. Trimming took 1 base from V and 6 from J; bases not matched to a gene: 12. The CDR3 covers 16 residues. The germline V gene has CDR1 SQVTM and CDR2 ANQGSEA.

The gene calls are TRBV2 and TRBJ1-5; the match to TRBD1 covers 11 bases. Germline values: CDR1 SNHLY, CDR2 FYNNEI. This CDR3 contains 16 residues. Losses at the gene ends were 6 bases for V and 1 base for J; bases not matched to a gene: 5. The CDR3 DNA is TGTGCCAGCAGCCGGGACAGGGGGGTAAGCAATCAGCCCCAGCATTTT. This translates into CASSRDRGVSNQPQHF.

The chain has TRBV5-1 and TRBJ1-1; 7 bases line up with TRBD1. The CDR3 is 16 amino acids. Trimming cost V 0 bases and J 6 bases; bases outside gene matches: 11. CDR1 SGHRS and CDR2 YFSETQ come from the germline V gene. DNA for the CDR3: TGCGCCAGCAGCTTGGTTGTGAGCAGGGGGTCGGCTGAAGCTTTCTTT. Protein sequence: CASSLVVSRGSAEAFF.

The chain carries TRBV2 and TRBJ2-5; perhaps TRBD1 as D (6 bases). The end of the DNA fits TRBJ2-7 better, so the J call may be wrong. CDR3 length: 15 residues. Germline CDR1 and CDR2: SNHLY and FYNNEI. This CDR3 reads CASSENADSSYEQYF. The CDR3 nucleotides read TGTGCCAGCAGTGAAAATGCGGACAGCTCCTACGAGCAGTACTTC.

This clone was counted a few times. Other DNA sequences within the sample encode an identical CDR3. The CDR3 sequence is CASSLSGGVEKLFF. CDR3 sequence (DNA): TGCGCCAGCAGCTTGTCAGGGGGCGTTGAAAAACTGTTTTTT. The gene calls are TRBV5-1 and TRBJ1-4; 8 nucleotides align to TRBD1. The V segment lost 1 base and the J segment 7 bases; nucleotides outside the gene matches: 3. Germline assignment: CDR1 SGHRS and CDR2 YFSETQ. The length of the CDR3 is 14 residues.

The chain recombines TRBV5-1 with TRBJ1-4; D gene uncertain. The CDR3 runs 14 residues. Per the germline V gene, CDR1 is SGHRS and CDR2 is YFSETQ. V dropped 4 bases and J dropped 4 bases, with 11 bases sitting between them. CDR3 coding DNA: TGCGCCAGCAGCCCCGGGTCGGTTAATGAAAAACTGTTTTTT. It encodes CASSPGSVNEKLFF.

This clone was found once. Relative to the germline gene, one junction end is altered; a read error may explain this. CDR3 sequence (DNA): TGTGCCAGCAGGGAAGATAGTGCGATAGCGGGAGCCTCCTACGAGCAGTACTTC. Residues: CASREDSAIAGASYEQYF. The chain combines TRBV6-1 with TRBJ2-7, with TRBD2 matching over 9 bases. This CDR3 has 18 residues. Germline values: CDR1 MNHNS, CDR2 SASEGT.

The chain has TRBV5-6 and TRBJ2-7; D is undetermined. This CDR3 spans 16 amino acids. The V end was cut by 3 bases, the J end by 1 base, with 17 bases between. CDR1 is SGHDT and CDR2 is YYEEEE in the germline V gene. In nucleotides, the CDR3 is TGTGCCAGCAGCTCGCTCTCACTAAGAAGATCCTACGAGCAGTACTTC. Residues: CASSSLSLRRSYEQYF.

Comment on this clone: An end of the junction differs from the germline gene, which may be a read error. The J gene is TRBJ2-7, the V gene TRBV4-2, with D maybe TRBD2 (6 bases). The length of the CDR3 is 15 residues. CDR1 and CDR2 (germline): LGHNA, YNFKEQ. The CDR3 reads CASSQEAGGSSEQYF. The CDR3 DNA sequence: TGTGCCAGCAGCCAAGAAGCCGGAGGGTCCTCCGAGCAGTACTTC.

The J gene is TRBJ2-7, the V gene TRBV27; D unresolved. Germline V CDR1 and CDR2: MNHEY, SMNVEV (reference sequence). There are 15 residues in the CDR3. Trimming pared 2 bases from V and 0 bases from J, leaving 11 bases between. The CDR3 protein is CASSLTGSSSYEQYF. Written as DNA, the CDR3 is TGTGCCAGCAGTTTAACCGGGTCGAGCTCCTACGAGCAGTACTTC.

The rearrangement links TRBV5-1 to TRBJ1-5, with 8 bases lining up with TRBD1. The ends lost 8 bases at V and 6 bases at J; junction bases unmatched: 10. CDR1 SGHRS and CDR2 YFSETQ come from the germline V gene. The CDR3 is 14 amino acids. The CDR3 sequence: CARHRTGSGQPQHF. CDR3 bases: TGCGCCAGGCACCGGACAGGGTCCGGTCAGCCCCAGCATTTT.

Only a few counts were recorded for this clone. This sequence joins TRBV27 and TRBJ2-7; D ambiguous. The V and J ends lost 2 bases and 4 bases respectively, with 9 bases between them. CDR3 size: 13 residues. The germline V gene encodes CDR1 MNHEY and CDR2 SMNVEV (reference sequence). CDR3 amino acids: CASSLTPRYEQYF. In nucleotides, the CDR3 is TGTGCCAGCAGTTTAACCCCGAGATACGAGCAGTACTTC.

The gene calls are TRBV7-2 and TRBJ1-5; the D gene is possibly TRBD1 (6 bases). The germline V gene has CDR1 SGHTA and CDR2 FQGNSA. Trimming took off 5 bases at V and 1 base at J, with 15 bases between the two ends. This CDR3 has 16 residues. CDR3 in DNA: TGTGCCAGCAGCCCACAACAGGGAGGGAGCAATCAGCCCCAGCATTTT. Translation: CASSPQQGGSNQPQHF. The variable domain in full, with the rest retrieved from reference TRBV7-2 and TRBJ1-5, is GAGVSQSPSNKVTEKGKDVELRCDPISGHTALYWYRQSLGQGLEFLIYFQGNSAPDKSGLPSDRFSAERTGGSVSTLTIQRTQQEDSAVYLCASSPQQGGSNQPQHFGDGTRLSIL.

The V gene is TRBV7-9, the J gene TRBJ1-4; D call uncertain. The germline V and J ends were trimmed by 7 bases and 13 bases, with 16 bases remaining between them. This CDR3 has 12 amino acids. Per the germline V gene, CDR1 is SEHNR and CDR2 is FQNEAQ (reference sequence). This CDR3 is CASTRVEPILFF. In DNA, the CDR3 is TGTGCCAGCACCCGAGTTGAACCCATACTGTTTTTT.